These 20 T cell receptor beta chains came from one sample sequenced in a study of tumor-infiltrating lymphocytes in primary liver carcinoma. Starting from about 0.5 ug of total RNA, TCR beta cDNA was produced with a primer in the constant region. Library construction for TCR beta comprised three nested multiplex PCR rounds performed with slightly modified ARM-PCR. Running roughly 10 cycles apiece, the first two PCR rounds relied on TRBV1-TRBV30 forward primers together with a C-beta reverse primer. Each CDR3 protein is one row after TCRdb ran MiXCR on the multiplex PCR reads. Here the sample spans about 99,000 distinct CDR3 sequences, more than 65% being singletons. Total RNA and DNA came together from approximately 20-30 mg of bulk tissue without cell sorting. Sequences were obtained from liver tumor tissue from sampling region 5. The subset is: tumor region T5, tumor centre. The source of these receptors is a woman aged 60 to 75 with primary liver carcinoma and hepatitis B virus infection.

About this clonotype: This may stem from a read error, because a much larger clone lies one nucleotide away. The chain recombines TRBV7-9 with TRBJ2-1, with D unresolved. The V gene's germline CDR1 is SEHNR and CDR2 FQNEAQ (reference sequence). The CDR3 is made up of 13 amino acids. The CDR3 nucleotides are TGTGCCAGCGGAAGAGGCTCCTACAAAGAGCAGTTCTTC. It encodes CASGRGSYKEQFF.

As for this clonotype: The missing conserved phenylalanine or tryptophan at the end of this CDR3 makes a read error likely. The V and J genes are TRBV12-3 or TRBV12-4 and TRBJ2-7; a possible D gene is TRBD1 (5 bases). The CDR3 loop spans 12 amino acids. V was pared by 6 bases and J by 7 bases, with 13 bases between. The CDR3 DNA sequence: TGTGCCAGCAGACGGACAAATTATGAGCAGTACTTA. This gives the protein CASRRTNYEQYL.

Note on this clonotype: This sequence may be a read error, since a much larger clone differs from it by one base. CDR3 region: CVIGPIRKLFF. DNA of the CDR3: TGTGTCATCGGACCCATAAGAAAACTGTTTTTT. V is TRBV28 and J is TRBJ1-4; D remains unclear. The CDR3 is 11 amino acids. The germline gives CDR1 MDHEN, CDR2 SYDVKM.

In its sample, this clonotype ranks as large (0.1 to 1%). V gene TRBV11-2 combines with J gene TRBJ2-3; no clear D gene. The length of the CDR3 is 17 residues. V lost 1 base and J lost 1, with 15 bases in between. In germline, CDR1 is SGHAT, CDR2 FQNNGV. CDR3 in DNA: TGTGCCAGCAGCTTAGGGATTCGAAGGGAAGGCACAGATACGCAGTATTTT. It specifies CASSLGIRREGTDTQYF.

Only one count was recorded for this clonotype. The chain carries TRBV11-2 and TRBJ2-1, with TRBD2 identical over 11 bases. CDR3 length: 16 amino acids. The germline V gene encodes CDR1 SGHAT and CDR2 FQNNGV. The chain's CDR3 is CACSRWTSGLENEQFF. CDR3 DNA: TGTGCTTGCAGCCGGTGGACTAGCGGGTTAGAAAATGAGCAGTTCTTC.

Of note for this clonotype: Mismatch with germline at one junction end may stem from a read error. The rearrangement uses TRBV28 and TRBJ2-7, with TRBD2 matching over 7 bases. The CDR3 runs 15 residues. Germline V CDR1 and CDR2: MDHEN, SYDVKM. CDR3: CPSSLKAGPSYEQYF. The CDR3, as DNA: TGTCCCAGCAGCCTTAAAGCGGGACCCTCCTACGAGCAGTACTTC.

The rearrangement joins TRBV24-1 to TRBJ2-6, with D hard to call. V was pared by 5 bases and J by 0 bases, with 4 bases between. Germline CDR1 KGHDR, CDR2 SFDVKD. The CDR3 spans 14 residues. The CDR3 DNA reads TGTGCCACCAGTGGGGGCTCTGGGGCCAACGTCCTGACTTTC. This sequence encodes CATSGGSGANVLTF.

This clonotype was found a few times. This may be a read error, as it is one base from a much larger clone. The chain joins TRBV5-4 to TRBJ2-4; D may be TRBD2 (6 bases). The CDR3 is 15 amino acids. From germline, CDR1 is SGHNT and CDR2 YYREEE (reference sequence). The CDR3 here is CASSPRDSAKNIRYF. The DNA of the CDR3 is TGTGCCAGCAGCCCACGGGACTCAGCCAAAAACATTCGGTACTTC. Looking up the rest from reference TRBV5-4 and TRBJ2-4 gives the full variable domain: ETGVTQSPTHLIKTRGQQVTLRCSSQSGHNTVSWYQQALGQGPQFIFQYYREEENGRGNFPPRFSGLQFPNYSSELNVNALELDDSALYLCASSPRDSAKNIRYFGAGTRLSVL.

Note on this clonotype: A junction end diverges from the germline sequence, so it may reflect a read error. The DNA for the CDR3 is TGTACAAGCAGCTTAGGAACTAGCGGGAAGCTTGAGCAGTCCTTC. Protein product: CTSSLGTSGKLEQSF. The J gene is TRBJ2-1, the V gene TRBV11-3; 10 positions agree with TRBD2. The germline V gene encodes CDR1 SGHNT and CDR2 YENEEA. This CDR3 region has 15 residues.

There are a few counts of this clonotype. A read error is possible here, since a much larger clone lies one base away. This rearrangement joins TRBV6-6 to TRBJ2-7; D not resolved. Trimming shortened V by 7 bases and J by 2 bases, and 15 bases separated the two germline ends. Germline values: CDR1 MNHNY, CDR2 SVGAGI (reference sequence). The CDR3 spans 14 residues. The CDR3 reads CASTFIRSPYEQYF. The CDR3 coding sequence is TGTGCCAGCACCTTCATCCGTTCCCCCTACGAGCAGTACTTC.

On this clonotype: A much larger clone is a single base away; this may be a read error. The CDR3 loop reads CAWTRRGGGYTF. CDR3 nucleotides: TGTGCCTGGACTAGAAGGGGCGGTGGCTACACCTTC. This sequence joins TRBV30 and TRBJ1-2; maybe TRBD1 (5 bases). CDR3 length equals 12 residues. Germline assignment: CDR1 GTSNPN and CDR2 SVGIG (reference sequence). With 4 bases removed from V and 7 bases from J, the gap between germline ends came to 13 bases. Combining the CDR3 with reference TRBV30 and TRBJ1-2 gives the whole variable domain SQTIHQWPATLVQPVGSPLSLECTVEGTSNPNLYWYRQAAGRGLQLLFYSVGIGQISSEVPQNLSASRPQDRQFILSSKKLLLSDSGFYLCAWTRRGGGYTFGSGTRLTVV.

This clonotype was counted many times. The V call is TRBV6-1, the J call TRBJ1-2, with no clear D. Trimming removed 1 base from V and 6 bases from J, with 9 bases in between. The germline V gene encodes CDR1 MNHNS and CDR2 SASEGT. This CDR3 spans 13 amino acids. The CDR3 region has the DNA TGTGCCAGCAGTGAAGGACGAGGAGATGGCTACACCTTC. It codes for CASSEGRGDGYTF.

Notes on this clonotype: One junction end disagrees with the germline gene, perhaps due to a read error. The V gene is TRBV11-2, the J gene TRBJ2-3; TRBD2 is a possible D gene (7 bases). This CDR3 comprises 17 residues. Germline CDR1 reads SGHAT; CDR2 reads FQNNGV. The CDR3 reads CASNLGGLTYISDTQYF. The CDR3 nucleotides are TGTGCCAGCAACTTAGGGGGACTAACGTACATCTCTGATACGCAGTATTTT.

About this clonotype itself: Since the CDR3 does not end with the conserved phenylalanine or tryptophan, this likely comes from a read error. The chain combines TRBV4-1 with TRBJ2-5; D is undetermined. Germline CDR1 reads MGHRA; CDR2 reads YSYEKL. The length of the CDR3 is 14 residues. The CDR3, as DNA: TGCGCCAGTAGCCCTCCCGGCGGCCAAGAGACCCAGTACTCC. Protein: CASSPPGGQETQYS.

This clonotype occurred once. This chain connects TRBV11-2 to TRBJ2-7; 7 nucleotides line up with TRBD2. The V and J ends lost 5 bases and 6 bases, in that order; junction bases with no gene match: 10. Germline V gives CDR1 SGHAT, CDR2 FQNNGV. The CDR3 is 14 residues long. CDR3 residues: CASSTSGTGTEQYF. In nucleotides, the CDR3 is TGTGCCAGCAGCACAAGCGGGACGGGTACCGAGCAGTACTTC.

This clonotype has at least ten counts. The chain combines TRBV7-9 with TRBJ2-1; tentatively, D is TRBD2 (5 bases). The V end was cut by 5 bases, the J end by 15 bases, with 17 bases between. Germline V gives CDR1 SEHNR, CDR2 FQNEAQ (reference sequence). This CDR3 region has 12 residues. The chain's CDR3 is CASSPAGRRSFF. As DNA, the CDR3 is TGTGCCAGCAGCCCAGCCGGCCGGAGGTCGTTCTTC.

In regard to this clonotype: Mismatch with germline at one junction end may stem from a read error. The rearrangement uses TRBV6-5 and TRBJ1-2; a possible D gene is TRBD1 (6 bases). The CDR3 has 12 residues. Germline-derived CDR1 and CDR2 are MNHEY and SVGAGI. The CDR3 sequence: CATSRDNYGYTF. The CDR3 coding sequence is TGTGCCACCAGCCGGGACAACTATGGCTACACATTC.

This clonotype was detected only once. The CDR3 end shows no conserved phenylalanine or tryptophan, and so a read error is likely. The rearrangement uses TRBV7-8 and TRBJ2-7, with TRBD2 matching 11 bases. Germline assignment: CDR1 SGHVS and CDR2 FQNEAQ. The V and J ends lost 4 bases and 5 bases, in that order; junction bases with no gene match: 10. CDR3 length: 16 amino acids. The CDR3 DNA sequence: TGTGCCAGCAGCTCATCGGGACTAGCGGTTTATCACGAGCAGTACTTA. Protein product: CASSSSGLAVYHEQYL.

Regarding this clonotype: Possible read error: a much larger clone is one base away. The chain combines TRBV30 with TRBJ1-5; possible D gene TRBD1, 6 bases. CDR3 size: 13 residues. Between the trimmed V and J ends, which lost 2 bases and 6 bases, there was a span of 11 bases. Germline CDR1 and CDR2: GTSNPN and SVGIG (reference sequence). The CDR3 nucleotides are TGTGCCTGGAGTCGACAGGAGAGTCAGCCCCAGCATTTT. Amino acid sequence: CAWSRQESQPQHF.

Concerning this clonotype: One end of the junction fails to match germline, which may point to a read error. J is TRBJ2-4 and V is TRBV24-1, with 8 bases identical to TRBD2. Germline CDR1 reads KGHDR; CDR2 reads SFDVKD. The CDR3 extends over 18 amino acids. CDR3 nucleotides: TGTGACACCGGTTGGCGTAGCGGGATTGTTTTGGCCAAAAACATTCAGTACTTC. It codes for CDTGWRSGIVLAKNIQYF.